This T cell receptor beta chain was found in a study of glioma-infiltrating T cells. Comments on this clonotype: The target antigen is unknown. The CDR3 ends on some other residue instead of the conserved phenylalanine or tryptophan, so this is likely a read error. No DNA is shown, since the ends of the CDR3 on it are uncertain; the CDR3 is the one TCRdb lists.

TCR alpha and beta CDR3 regions were amplified from RNA using iRepertoire nested multiplex PCR. One-step reverse transcription and amplification started from approximately 100-400 ng of tissue mRNA or PBMC total RNA. A single record per CDR3 protein comes from TCRdb applying MiXCR to the multiplex PCR reads. This sample carries about 410,000 distinct CDR3 sequences, about two fifths of them seen once, and the ten largest clones take more than 10%. Study results and caveats: Very few CDR3 sequences were shared between tissue and blood. Shared blood CDR3 signature motifs marked patients with low tissue-blood divergence. Tissue-blood divergence was below expectation in non-neoplastic patients, above in gliomas.

Looked up from germline, CDR1 is SNHLY and CDR2 is FYNNEI. The CDR3 spans 12 amino acids, including both terminal residues. This receptor was identified in a human donor with low-grade glioma or glioblastoma, undergoing nonglioma brain surgery, or in good health (not recorded which). The chain is built from TRBV2 and TRBJ2-7; no check of the table's D call, TRBD2, against the DNA was made. The specimen sequenced was glioma tissue, nonneoplastic brain tissue, or PBMCs (not recorded which). The CDR3 loop reads CASGGGGLVWNS.